The rows below give T cell receptor beta chains drawn from one sample of a study of PD-1 blockade in classical Hodgkin lymphoma. Profiling relied on immunoSEQ multiplex PCR, and the TCRdb table lists in-frame clones only, not all of them. The repertoire includes tens of thousands of clones, about four fifths of them detected once, and around 0.58% sits in the top ten. Sample: CD4+ T cells from blood, taken before the fourth cycle of nivolumab. The receptor set was obtained from a human donor with classical Hodgkin lymphoma. Each CDR3 is given with its conserved first and last residue. D genes are given only for firm matches. Clone size is given for some rows only: seen once, a few or many times, or a class if the clone is expanded.

d_call j_call clone_size v_call cdr3_aa cdr3_nt
. TRBJ2-1 few TRBV11-3 CASSFRGSYNEQFF TGTGCCAGCAGCTTCCGGGGGTCCTACAATGAGCAGTTCTTC
TRBD1 TRBJ2-5 . TRBV7-9 CASSWDRGAGTQYF TGTGCCAGCAGCTGGGACAGGGGGGCCGGGACCCAGTACTTC
. TRBJ2-5 . TRBV18 CASSPPVEETQYF TGTGCCAGCTCACCACCGGTGGAAGAGACCCAGTACTTC
TRBD1 TRBJ2-7 . TRBV6-5 CASSITGTGYYEQYF TGTGCCAGCAGCATTACCGGGACAGGTTACTACGAGCAGTACTTC
TRBD1 TRBJ1-2 . TRBV11-2 CASSPLRGRGASGYGYTF TGTGCCAGCAGCCCACTACGGGGCAGGGGGGCGAGTGGTTATGGCTACACCTTC
. TRBJ1-1 . TRBV4-1 CASSQVRGPAFF TGCGCCAGCAGCCAAGTGAGGGGTCCGGCTTTCTTT
TRBD2 TRBJ2-1 . TRBV5-4 CASSSSSGDHNEQFF TGTGCCAGCAGCTCATCGAGCGGGGACCACAATGAGCAGTTCTTC
. TRBJ1-5 . TRBV5-1 CASSLGQPNQPQHF TGCGCCAGCAGCTTGGGACAGCCCAATCAGCCCCAGCATTTT
. TRBJ1-2 . TRBV5-6 CASSLSDTNYGYTF TGTGCCAGCAGCTTGAGTGACACTAACTATGGCTACACCTTC
TRBD1 TRBJ2-1 . TRBV28 CASSLWGTGIHEQFF TGTGCCAGCAGTTTATGGGGGACAGGCATCCATGAGCAGTTCTTC
. TRBJ2-5 few TRBV21-1 CASSKFGREQETQYF TGTGCCAGCAGCAAATTCGGCAGGGAACAAGAGACCCAGTACTTC
. TRBJ2-3 . TRBV5-1 CASSLDPAANTQYF TGCGCCAGCAGCTTGGACCCAGCGGCGAATACGCAGTATTTT
TRBD1 TRBJ1-5 once TRBV18 CASSDREDQPQHF TGTGCCAGCTCTGACAGGGAGGATCAGCCCCAGCATTTT
. TRBJ1-1 . TRBV5-1 CASSQPGTEAFF TGCGCCAGCAGCCAACCCGGGACTGAAGCTTTCTTT
TRBD1 TRBJ2-6 . TRBV19 CASADRAGANVLTF TGTGCCAGTGCGGACAGGGCTGGGGCCAACGTCCTGACTTTC
. TRBJ2-3 . TRBV6-5 CASRRTGSTDTQYF TGTGCCAGCAGACGAACCGGGTCCACAGATACGCAGTATTTT
. TRBJ2-5 . TRBV2 CASSRGGGETQYF TGTGCCAGCAGCCGGGGAGGGGGAGAGACCCAGTACTTC
. TRBJ1-5 . TRBV15 CATSQLDQPQHF TGTGCCACCAGTCAGTTGGATCAGCCCCAGCATTTT
. TRBJ1-1 . TRBV28 CASRYSGGIGDEAFF TGTGCCAGCAGGTACTCTGGGGGGATTGGCGATGAAGCTTTCTTT
. TRBJ1-5 few TRBV7-9 CASSLAINQPQHF TGTGCCAGCAGCTTAGCGATCAATCAGCCCCAGCATTTT
. TRBJ2-3 . TRBV7-7 CASSLVGSGDTQYF TGTGCCAGCAGCTTAGTCGGGTCAGGGGATACGCAGTATTTT
TRBD1 TRBJ1-1 . TRBV5-1 CASSLYTDRDAFF TGCGCCAGCAGCTTATATACCGACAGGGACGCTTTCTTT
. TRBJ1-2 . TRBV15 CATSRAYSVVGYTF TGTGCCACCAGCAGGGCTTACAGCGTCGTTGGCTACACCTTC
. TRBJ2-1 once TRBV5-4 CASSLEAGKNNEQFF TGTGCCAGCAGCTTAGAGGCAGGGAAAAACAATGAGCAGTTCTTC
TRBD2 TRBJ2-2 once TRBV28 CASSRPGLAGSGELFF TGTGCCAGCAGTAGACCGGGACTAGCGGGGTCCGGGGAGCTGTTTTTT
. TRBJ2-7 . TRBV6-9 CASSYSTGPPFYEQYF TGTGCCAGCAGTTATTCGACAGGACCTCCCTTCTACGAGCAGTACTTC
. TRBJ2-5 . TRBV6-6 CASQDSRSVQETQYF TGTGCCAGCCAGGACTCCCGTTCAGTCCAAGAGACCCAGTACTTC
. TRBJ2-2 once TRBV5-1 CASSLLGGRTGELFF TGCGCCAGCAGCTTGTTGGGGGGGCGCACCGGGGAGCTGTTTTTT
. TRBJ1-1 . TRBV5-1 CASSPGRENTEAFF TGCGCCAGCAGTCCAGGGCGGGAGAACACTGAAGCTTTCTTT
. TRBJ2-7 . TRBV19 CASSLSLVTSYEQYF TGTGCCAGTAGCCTATCTTTGGTGACTAGCTACGAGCAGTACTTC
TRBD1 TRBJ2-7 . TRBV5-1 CASSLGQGAYEQYF TGCGCCAGCAGCTTGGGACAGGGGGCGTACGAGCAGTACTTC
. TRBJ2-5 . TRBV11-2 CASSLLFGTTQETQYF TGTGCCAGCAGCTTATTATTTGGGACAACCCAAGAGACCCAGTACTTC
TRBD1 TRBJ2-3 . TRBV30 CAWSGIGGLSTDTQYF TGTGCCTGGAGCGGGATAGGGGGCCTCAGCACAGATACGCAGTATTTT
. TRBJ1-5 . TRBV5-1 CASSSEDSFNQPQHF TGCGCCAGCAGCTCGGAGGACAGCTTCAATCAGCCCCAGCATTTT
TRBD1 TRBJ1-2 . TRBV7-9 CASSPRQGAPGYTF TGTGCCAGCAGCCCAAGACAGGGGGCACCGGGCTACACCTTC
TRBD1 TRBJ1-1 . TRBV5-4 CASSPGQGVKDTEAFF TGTGCCAGCAGCCCCGGACAGGGGGTCAAGGACACTGAAGCTTTCTTT
. TRBJ1-3 . TRBV7-9 CASTSSGAGNTIYF TGTGCCAGCACCTCGTCGGGGGCTGGAAACACCATATATTTT
. TRBJ2-5 . TRBV10-3 CAVSRGQETQYF TGTGCCGTCTCGAGGGGTCAAGAGACCCAGTACTTC